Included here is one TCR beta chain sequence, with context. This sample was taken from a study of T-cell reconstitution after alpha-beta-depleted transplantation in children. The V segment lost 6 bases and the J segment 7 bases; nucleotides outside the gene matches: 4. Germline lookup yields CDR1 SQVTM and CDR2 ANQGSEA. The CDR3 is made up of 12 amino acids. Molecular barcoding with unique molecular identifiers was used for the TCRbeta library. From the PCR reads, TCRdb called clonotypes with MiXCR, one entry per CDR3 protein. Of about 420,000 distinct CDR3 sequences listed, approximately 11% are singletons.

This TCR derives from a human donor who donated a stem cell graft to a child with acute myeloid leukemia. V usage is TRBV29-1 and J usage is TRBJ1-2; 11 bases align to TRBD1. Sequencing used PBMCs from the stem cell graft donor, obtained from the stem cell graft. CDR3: CSVGQGEVGYTF. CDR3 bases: TGCAGCGTGGGACAGGGGGAAGTTGGCTACACCTTC.